Detailed here is one T cell receptor (beta chain). Its antigen is as yet unknown. The record originates from a study of Ad26.COV2.S vaccination and SARS-CoV-2 variants. Turning to the study itself: Donor got 5x10^10 or 1x10^11 viral particles of Ad26.COV2.S. Findings of the study overall: Total T cell responses, in the TCR breadth and depth analyses, may have been underestimated. People who got the vaccine or the placebo had similar non-spike TCR breadth.

Repertoires were generated with immunoSEQ multiplex PCR, while TCRdb's copy carries only in-frame clones and drops some. The sample contains approximately 300,000 clones, around 84% of which appear only once. The treatment here: 15 to 20 received Ad26.COV2.S at low or high dose, single or two shots; a few received placebo; per-sample allocation not given. Samples analyzed were those drawn on day 63 after the first vaccine or placebo injection. Adults aged 18-55 years in Boston included the donor. Germline loops: CDR1 GTSNPN, CDR2 SVGIG (reference sequence). Trimming took 0 bases from V and 6 from J; bases not matched to a gene: 9. There are 15 residues in the CDR3.

The source was peripheral blood, collected in a trial of Ad26.COV2.S vaccine versus placebo. This receptor was taken from a person aged 18-60 years who received the Ad26.COV2.S COVID-19 vaccine or a placebo. The chain employs TRBV30 and TRBJ1-1; TRBD1 agrees at 8 bases. Written as DNA, the CDR3 is TGTGCCTGGAGTGTCGCCAGGGGGCGACTGCCTGAAGCTTTCTTT. This gives the protein CAWSVARGRLPEAFF.